These 8 T cell receptor beta chains were sequenced from one sample in a study of shared clonotypes between healthy human individuals. Terminally differentiated effector memory CD45RA+ cells were excluded by CCR7 positive selection of CD45RO-negative cells. Assay: immunoSEQ multiplex PCR; the TCRdb copy retains only in-frame clones and omits some. The table lists about 2.2 million clones, over 85% of them singletons, with approximately 1.7% in the top ten. Material: naive CD8+ T cells from PBMCs. The receptor set was obtained from a man between 18 and 35 years old in good health. Some clones in this sample may be carry-over from other donors' samples.

Turning to this clone: Other DNA sequences of this sample code for an identical CDR3. The rearrangement joins TRBV7-9 to TRBJ2-6, with no clear D. The CDR3 extends over 14 amino acids. The V and J ends lost 5 bases and 2 bases respectively, with 7 bases between them. Germline-derived CDR1 and CDR2 are SEHNR and FQNEAQ (reference sequence). The CDR3 reads CASSPGPGANVLTF. The CDR3, as DNA: TGTGCCAGCAGCCCCGGGCCTGGGGCCAACGTCCTGACTTTC. The full variable domain, in which reference TRBV7-9 and TRBJ2-6 provide the parts outside the CDR3, is DTGVSQNPRHKITKRGQNVTFRCDPISEHNRLYWYRQTLGQGPEFLTYFQNEAQLEKSRLLSDRFSAERPKGSFSTLEIQRTEQGDSAMYLCASSPGPGANVLTFGAGSRLTVL.

The chain employs TRBV11-2 and TRBJ1-4; 8 bases match TRBD1. Germline trimming cut 5 bases from V and 8 bases from J; bases unmatched to any gene: 22. CDR3 length: 19 residues. Germline CDR1 is SGHAT and CDR2 is FQNNGV. CDR3 amino acids: CASSDTSSLSVTGGEKLFF. The CDR3, as DNA: TGTGCCAGCAGCGACACATCCTCCCTGTCCGTAACAGGGGGAGAAAAACTGTTTTTT.

This clone has a single count. J is TRBJ2-7 and V is TRBV13; D gene unclear. The V gene lost 3 bases and the J gene lost 0 bases, with 12 bases spanning the gap. Germline lookup yields CDR1 PRHDT and CDR2 FYEKMQ (reference sequence). The CDR3 consists of 15 residues. The CDR3 is CASSFILVPSYEQYF. CDR3 nucleotide sequence: TGTGCCAGCAGCTTCATTTTGGTCCCCTCCTACGAGCAGTACTTC.

The gene calls are TRBV7-9 and TRBJ2-2; no clear D. Germline assignment: CDR1 SEHNR and CDR2 FQNEAQ (reference sequence). The V and J ends lost 0 bases and 3 bases respectively, with 11 bases between them. The CDR3 covers 16 residues. This CDR3 reads CASSLARAGHTGELFF. The CDR3 bases are TGTGCCAGCAGCTTAGCGAGAGCAGGACACACCGGGGAGCTGTTTTTT.

The rearrangement links TRBV5-1 to TRBJ2-5; weak D call: TRBD2 (5 bases). V lost 4 bases and J lost 0, with 16 bases in between. The CDR3 runs to 16 residues. The germline V gene has CDR1 SGHRS and CDR2 YFSETQ. This CDR3 reads CASSPRDRADQETQYF. DNA of the CDR3: TGCGCCAGCAGCCCCCGGGATCGGGCGGACCAAGAGACCCAGTACTTC.

The J gene is TRBJ2-1, the V gene TRBV10-3; D may be TRBD2 (7 bases). The CDR3 has 15 amino acids. Germline V gene sequence: CDR1 ENHRY, CDR2 SYGVKD. Trimming pared 4 bases from V and 5 bases from J, leaving 15 bases between. As DNA, the CDR3 is TGTGCCATCAGTGTAGGGGGGGTTAGGCACAATGAGCAGTTCTTC. Amino acids: CAISVGGVRHNEQFF.

The chain joins TRBV7-9 to TRBJ2-7, with TRBD1 identical over 11 bases. Germline V gene lookup returns CDR1 SEHNR and CDR2 FQNEAQ (reference sequence). The junction had 12 bases not matched to a gene; V was cut back by 5 bases and J by 3 bases. CDR3 length equals 17 residues. In nucleotides, the CDR3 is TGTGCCAGCAGCCTCGGGACAGGGGGAACCCCTGACTACGAGCAGTACTTC. This gives the protein CASSLGTGGTPDYEQYF. The full variable domain, with the rest looked up from reference TRBV7-9 and TRBJ2-7, is DTGVSQNPRHKITKRGQNVTFRCDPISEHNRLYWYRQTLGQGPEFLTYFQNEAQLEKSRLLSDRFSAERPKGSFSTLEIQRTEQGDSAMYLCASSLGTGGTPDYEQYFGPGTRLTVT.

In this sample, this clone turned up a few times. This chain uses TRBV29-1 with TRBJ1-2, with TRBD1 matching 7 bases. The germline V gene encodes CDR1 SQVTM and CDR2 ANQGSEA. This CDR3 is built from 13 residues. The V and J ends lost 6 bases and 3 bases, in that order; junction bases with no gene match: 7. CDR3 DNA: TGCAGCGTCTCGGGACAGAGCCACTATGGCTACACCTTC. It codes for CSVSGQSHYGYTF.